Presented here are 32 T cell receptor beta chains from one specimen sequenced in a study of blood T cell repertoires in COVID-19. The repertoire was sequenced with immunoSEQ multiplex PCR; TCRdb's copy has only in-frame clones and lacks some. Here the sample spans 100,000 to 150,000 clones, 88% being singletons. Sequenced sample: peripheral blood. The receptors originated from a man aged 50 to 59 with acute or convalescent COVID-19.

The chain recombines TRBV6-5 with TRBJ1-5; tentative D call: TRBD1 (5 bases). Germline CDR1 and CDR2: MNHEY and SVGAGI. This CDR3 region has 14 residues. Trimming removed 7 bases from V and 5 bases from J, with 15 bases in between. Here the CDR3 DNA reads TGTGCCAGCACAGACAGCTCGCCTTATCAGCCCCAGCATTTT. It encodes CASTDSSPYQPQHF.

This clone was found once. The CDR3 here is CASSPGLAVAKNIQYF. CDR3 DNA: TGTGCCAGCTCACCGGGACTAGCGGTAGCCAAAAACATTCAGTACTTC. V gene TRBV18 combines with J gene TRBJ2-4, with TRBD2 matching 11 bases. The CDR3 runs 16 residues. Trimming at V came to 3 bases and at J to 0 bases, leaving 1 base not matched to a gene. Germline CDR1 KGHSH, CDR2 LQKENI.

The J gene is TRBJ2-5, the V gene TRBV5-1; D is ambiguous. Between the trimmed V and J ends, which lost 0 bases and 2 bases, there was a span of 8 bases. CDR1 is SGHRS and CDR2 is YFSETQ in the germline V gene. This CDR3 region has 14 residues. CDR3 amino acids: CASSLGPGQETQYF. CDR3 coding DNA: TGCGCCAGCAGCTTGGGCCCAGGTCAAGAGACCCAGTACTTC. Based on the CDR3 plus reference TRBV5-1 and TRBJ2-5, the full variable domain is KAGVTQTPRYLIKTRGQQVTLSCSPISGHRSVSWYQQTPGQGLQFLFEYFSETQRNKGNFPGRFSGRQFSNSRSEMNVSTLELGDSALYLCASSLGPGQETQYFGPGTRLLVL.

The CDR3 reads CATSDPYRKPSGANVLTF. CDR3 nucleotide sequence: TGTGCCACCAGTGACCCCTACAGGAAACCTTCTGGGGCCAACGTCCTGACTTTC. This chain uses TRBV24-1 with TRBJ2-6; tentatively, D is TRBD1 (5 bases). The germline V gene has CDR1 KGHDR and CDR2 SFDVKD. CDR3 size: 18 residues. V was clipped by 4 bases and J by 1 base, with 16 bases between them.

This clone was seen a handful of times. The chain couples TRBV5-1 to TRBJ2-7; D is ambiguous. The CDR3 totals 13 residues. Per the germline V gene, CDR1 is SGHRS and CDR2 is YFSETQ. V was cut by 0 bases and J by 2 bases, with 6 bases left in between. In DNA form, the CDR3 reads TGCGCCAGCAGCTTGGGCAGAACCTACGAGCAGTACTTC. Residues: CASSLGRTYEQYF. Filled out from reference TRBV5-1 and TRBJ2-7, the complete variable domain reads KAGVTQTPRYLIKTRGQQVTLSCSPISGHRSVSWYQQTPGQGLQFLFEYFSETQRNKGNFPGRFSGRQFSNSRSEMNVSTLELGDSALYLCASSLGRTYEQYFGPGTRLTVT.

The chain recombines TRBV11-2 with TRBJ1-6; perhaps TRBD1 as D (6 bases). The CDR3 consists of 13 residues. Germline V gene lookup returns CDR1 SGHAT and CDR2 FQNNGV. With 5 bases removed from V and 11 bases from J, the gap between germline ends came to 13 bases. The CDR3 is CASSLWGQAPLHF. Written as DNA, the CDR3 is TGTGCCAGCAGCCTGTGGGGGCAGGCACCCCTCCACTTT.

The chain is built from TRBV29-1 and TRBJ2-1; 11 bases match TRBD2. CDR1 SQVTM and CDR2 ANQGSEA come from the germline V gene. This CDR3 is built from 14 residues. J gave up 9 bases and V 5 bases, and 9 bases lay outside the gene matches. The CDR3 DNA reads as TGCAGCGTTTACCTAGCGGGAGGTTTGTCTGAGCAGTTCTTC. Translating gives CSVYLAGGLSEQFF.

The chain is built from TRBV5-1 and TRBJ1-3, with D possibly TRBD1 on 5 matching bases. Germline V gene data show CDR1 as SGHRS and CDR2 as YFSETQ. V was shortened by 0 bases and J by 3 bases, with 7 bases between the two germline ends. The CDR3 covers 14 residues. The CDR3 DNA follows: TGCGCCAGCAGCTTGGCGACAGTTGGAAACACCATATATTTT. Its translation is CASSLATVGNTIYF.

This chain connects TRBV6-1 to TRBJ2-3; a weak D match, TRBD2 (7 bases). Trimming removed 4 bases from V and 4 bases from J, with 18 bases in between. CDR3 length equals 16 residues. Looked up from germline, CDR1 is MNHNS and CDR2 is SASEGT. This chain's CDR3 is CASSAPPHGGPDTQYF. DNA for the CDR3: TGTGCCAGCAGTGCTCCGCCCCACGGGGGGCCAGATACGCAGTATTTT.

The CDR3 sequence: CASSARVTDSYNEQFF. In DNA, the CDR3 is TGTGCCAGCAGCGCCCGGGTGACTGACTCCTACAATGAGCAGTTCTTC. This chain links TRBV27 with TRBJ2-1; D unresolved. Germline loops: CDR1 MNHEY, CDR2 SMNVEV (reference sequence). The V end lost 6 bases, the J end lost 0 bases, and 15 bases lay between the germline ends. The CDR3 sequence is 16 residues long.

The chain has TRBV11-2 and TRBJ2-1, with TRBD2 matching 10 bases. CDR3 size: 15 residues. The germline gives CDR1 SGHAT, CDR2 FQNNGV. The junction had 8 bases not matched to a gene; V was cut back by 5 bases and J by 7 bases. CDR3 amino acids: CASSVILAGRNEQFF. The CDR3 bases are TGTGCCAGCAGCGTCATACTAGCGGGGAGGAATGAGCAGTTCTTC.

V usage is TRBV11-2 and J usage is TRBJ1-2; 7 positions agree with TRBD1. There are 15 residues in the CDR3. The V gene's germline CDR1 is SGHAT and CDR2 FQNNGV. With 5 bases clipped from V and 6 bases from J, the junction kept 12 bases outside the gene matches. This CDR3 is CASSPGIRDSDGYTF. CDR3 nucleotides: TGTGCCAGCAGCCCGGGGATCCGGGACAGTGATGGCTACACCTTC.

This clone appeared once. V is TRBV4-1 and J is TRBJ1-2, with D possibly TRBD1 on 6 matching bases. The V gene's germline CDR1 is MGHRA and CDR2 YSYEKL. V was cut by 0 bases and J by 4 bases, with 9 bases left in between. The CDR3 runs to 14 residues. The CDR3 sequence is CASSQEMGAYGYTF. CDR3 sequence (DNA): TGCGCCAGCAGCCAAGAGATGGGGGCCTATGGCTACACCTTC.

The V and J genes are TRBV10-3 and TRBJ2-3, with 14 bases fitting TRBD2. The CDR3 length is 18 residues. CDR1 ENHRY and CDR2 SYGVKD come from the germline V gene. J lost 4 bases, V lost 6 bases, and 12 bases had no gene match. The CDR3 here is CAISNSPGLAGGADTQYF. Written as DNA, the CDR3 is TGTGCCATCAGCAACAGCCCCGGACTAGCGGGAGGTGCAGATACGCAGTATTTT.

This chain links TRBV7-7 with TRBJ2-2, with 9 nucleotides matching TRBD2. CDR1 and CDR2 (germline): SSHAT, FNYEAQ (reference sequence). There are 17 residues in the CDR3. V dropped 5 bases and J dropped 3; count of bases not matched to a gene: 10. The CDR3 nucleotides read TGTGCCAGCAGCCCCCGTTTTGGCGGGGGGGACACCGGGGAGCTGTTTTTT. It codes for CASSPRFGGGDTGELFF.

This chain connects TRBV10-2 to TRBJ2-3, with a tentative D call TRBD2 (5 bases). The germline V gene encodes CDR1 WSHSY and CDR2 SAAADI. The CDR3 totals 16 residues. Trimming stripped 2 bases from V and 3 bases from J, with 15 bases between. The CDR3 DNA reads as TGCGCCAGCAGTGAGGGGAGTGGAGGTTGGACAGATACGCAGTATTTT. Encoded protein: CASSEGSGGWTDTQYF.

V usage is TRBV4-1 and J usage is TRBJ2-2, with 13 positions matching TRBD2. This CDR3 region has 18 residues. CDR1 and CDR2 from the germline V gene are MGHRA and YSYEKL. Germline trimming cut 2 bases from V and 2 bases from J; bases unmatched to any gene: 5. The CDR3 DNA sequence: TGCGCCAGCAGCCAACCCGGGACTAGCGGGACCAACACCGGGGAGCTGTTTTTT. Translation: CASSQPGTSGTNTGELFF.

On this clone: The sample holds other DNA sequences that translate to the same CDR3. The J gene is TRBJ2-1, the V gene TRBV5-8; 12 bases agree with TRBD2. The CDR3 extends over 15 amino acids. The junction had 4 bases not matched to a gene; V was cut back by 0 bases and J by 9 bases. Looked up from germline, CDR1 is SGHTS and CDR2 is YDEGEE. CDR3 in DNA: TGTGCCAGCAGCTTGGGACTAGCGGGAGTCAGTGAGCAGTTCTTC. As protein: CASSLGLAGVSEQFF.

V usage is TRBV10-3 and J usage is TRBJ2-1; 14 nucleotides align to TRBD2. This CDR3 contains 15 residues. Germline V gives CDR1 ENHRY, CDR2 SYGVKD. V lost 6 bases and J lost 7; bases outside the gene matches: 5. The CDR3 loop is CAIRGTSGSGNEQFF. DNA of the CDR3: TGTGCCATCAGGGGGACTAGCGGGAGTGGGAATGAGCAGTTCTTC.

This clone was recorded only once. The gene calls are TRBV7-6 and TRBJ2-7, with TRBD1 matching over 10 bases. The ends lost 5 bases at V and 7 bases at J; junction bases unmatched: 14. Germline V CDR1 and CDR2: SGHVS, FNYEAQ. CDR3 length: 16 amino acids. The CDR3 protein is CASSPYPRQGAEEQYF. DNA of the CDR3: TGTGCCAGCAGCCCCTACCCACGACAGGGGGCTGAAGAGCAGTACTTC.

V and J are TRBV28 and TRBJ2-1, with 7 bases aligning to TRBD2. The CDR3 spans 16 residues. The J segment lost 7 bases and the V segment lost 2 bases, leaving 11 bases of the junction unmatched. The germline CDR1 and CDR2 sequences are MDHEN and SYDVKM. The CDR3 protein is CASSLRSGIGDNEQFF. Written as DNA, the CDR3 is TGTGCCAGCAGTTTAAGGAGCGGGATTGGGGATAATGAGCAGTTCTTC. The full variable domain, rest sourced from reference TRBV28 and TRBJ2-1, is DVKVTQSSRYLVKRTGEKVFLECVQDMDHENMFWYRQDPGLGLRLIYFSYDVKMKEKGDIPEGYSVSREKKERFSLILESASTNQTSMYLCASSLRSGIGDNEQFFGPGTRLTVL.

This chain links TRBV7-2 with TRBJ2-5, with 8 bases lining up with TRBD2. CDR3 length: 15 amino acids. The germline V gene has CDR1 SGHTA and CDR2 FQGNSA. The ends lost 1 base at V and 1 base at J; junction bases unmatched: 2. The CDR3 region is CASSLGLAGQETQYF. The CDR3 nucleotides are TGTGCCAGCAGCTTAGGGCTAGCGGGCCAAGAGACCCAGTACTTC.

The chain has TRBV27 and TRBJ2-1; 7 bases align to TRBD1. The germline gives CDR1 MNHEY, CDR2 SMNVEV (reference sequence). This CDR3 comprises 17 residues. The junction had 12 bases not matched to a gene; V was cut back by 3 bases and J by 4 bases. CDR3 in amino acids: CASSLDRHRLYYNEQFF. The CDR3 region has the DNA TGTGCCAGCAGTTTGGACAGGCATAGGCTCTATTACAATGAGCAGTTCTTC.

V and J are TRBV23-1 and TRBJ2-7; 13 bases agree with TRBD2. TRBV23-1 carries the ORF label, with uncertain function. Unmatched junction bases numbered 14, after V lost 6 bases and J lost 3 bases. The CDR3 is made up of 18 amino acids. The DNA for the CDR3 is TGCGCCAGCAGCCCACGGGGGGGACTAGCGGGGCTAAACTACGAGCAGTACTTC. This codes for CASSPRGGLAGLNYEQYF.

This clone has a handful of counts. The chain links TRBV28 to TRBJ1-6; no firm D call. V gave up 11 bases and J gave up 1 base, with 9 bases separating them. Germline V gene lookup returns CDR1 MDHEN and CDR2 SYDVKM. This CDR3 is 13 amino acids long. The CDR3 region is CASRYSYNSPLHF. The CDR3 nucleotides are TGTGCCTCCAGATATTCCTATAATTCACCCCTCCACTTT.

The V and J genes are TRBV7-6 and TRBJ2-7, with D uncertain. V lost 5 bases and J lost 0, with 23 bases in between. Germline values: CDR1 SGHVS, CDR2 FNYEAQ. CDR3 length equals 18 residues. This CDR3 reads CASSPNPFGSIGSYEQYF. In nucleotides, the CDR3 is TGTGCCAGCAGCCCCAATCCCTTCGGGTCCATAGGCTCCTACGAGCAGTACTTC.

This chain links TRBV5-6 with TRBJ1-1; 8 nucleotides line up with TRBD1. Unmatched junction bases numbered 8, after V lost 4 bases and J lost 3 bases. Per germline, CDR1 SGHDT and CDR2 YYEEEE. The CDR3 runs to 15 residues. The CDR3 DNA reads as TGTGCCAGCAGCCACCCCCAGGGGGCCTACACTGAAGCTTTCTTT. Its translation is CASSHPQGAYTEAFF.

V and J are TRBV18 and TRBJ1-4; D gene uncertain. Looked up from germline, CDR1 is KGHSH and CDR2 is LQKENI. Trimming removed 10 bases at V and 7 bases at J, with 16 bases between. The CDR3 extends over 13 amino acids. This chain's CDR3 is CATNPPGSEKLFF. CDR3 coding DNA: TGTGCCACCAACCCGCCGGGGAGTGAAAAACTGTTTTTT.

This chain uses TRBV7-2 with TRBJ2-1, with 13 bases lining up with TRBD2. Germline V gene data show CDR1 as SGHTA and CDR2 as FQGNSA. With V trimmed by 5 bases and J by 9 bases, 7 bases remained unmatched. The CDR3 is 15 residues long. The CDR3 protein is CASSPPGTSGVEQFF. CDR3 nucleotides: TGTGCCAGCAGCCCCCCCGGGACTAGCGGGGTTGAGCAGTTCTTC. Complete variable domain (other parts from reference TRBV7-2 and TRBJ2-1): GAGVSQSPSNKVTEKGKDVELRCDPISGHTALYWYRQSLGQGLEFLIYFQGNSAPDKSGLPSDRFSAERTGGSVSTLTIQRTQQEDSAVYLCASSPPGTSGVEQFFGPGTRLTVL.

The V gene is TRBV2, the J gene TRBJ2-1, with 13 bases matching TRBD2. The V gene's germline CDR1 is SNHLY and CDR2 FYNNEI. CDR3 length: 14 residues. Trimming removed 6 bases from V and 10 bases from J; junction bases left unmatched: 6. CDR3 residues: CASRRTSGRAEQFF. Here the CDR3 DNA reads TGTGCCAGCAGACGGACTAGCGGGAGAGCCGAGCAGTTCTTC.

CDR3 loop: CASSPALSTDTQYF. The CDR3, as DNA: TGTGCCAGCTCACCAGCACTCTCTACGGATACGCAGTATTTT. The V gene is TRBV18, the J gene TRBJ2-3; D not resolved. Per germline, CDR1 KGHSH and CDR2 LQKENI. The CDR3 is 14 residues long. V was shortened by 2 bases and J by 6 bases, with 12 bases between the two germline ends.

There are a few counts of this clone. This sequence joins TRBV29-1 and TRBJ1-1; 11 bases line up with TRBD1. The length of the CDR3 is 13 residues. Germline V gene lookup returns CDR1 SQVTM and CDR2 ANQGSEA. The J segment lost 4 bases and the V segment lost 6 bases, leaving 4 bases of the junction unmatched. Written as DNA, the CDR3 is TGCAGCGTACCGGGACAGGGGGTCACTGAAGCTTTCTTT. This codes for CSVPGQGVTEAFF.